A single sample is the source of the 12 T cell receptor beta chains below, sequenced in a study of T-cell memory formation after mild COVID-19. TCRdb independently ran MiXCR on the 5' RACE reads; one entry per CDR3 protein. Altogether around 390,000 distinct CDR3 sequences are present, approximately 15% being singletons, with the ten largest covering 20% to 25%. Sequencing was done on a sample of PBMCs or a T cell subset sorted from them (not recorded which). These receptors were collected from a man in his late teens or twenties who had mild COVID-19 (a few samples of this study predate the infection). Cell type and time point are not known.

This clonotype was seen a few times. The chain couples TRBV11-2 to TRBJ2-1; D unresolved. Looked up from germline, CDR1 is SGHAT and CDR2 is FQNNGV. V gave up 1 base and J gave up 0 bases, with 10 bases separating them. CDR3 length equals 16 residues. The CDR3 loop reads CASSLGHTFSYNEQFF. In nucleotides, the CDR3 is TGTGCCAGCAGCTTAGGTCACACCTTCTCCTACAATGAGCAGTTCTTC.

This clonotype occurred a few times. J is TRBJ1-2 and V is TRBV7-2; D is unresolved. From germline, CDR1 is SGHTA and CDR2 FQGNSA. The V and J ends lost 1 base and 4 bases respectively, with 7 bases between them. The CDR3 contains 13 residues. DNA for the CDR3: TGTGCCAGCAGCTTAGGGGCTACCTATGGCTACACCTTC. Translated, it gives CASSLGATYGYTF.

The chain joins TRBV20-1 to TRBJ2-7; a possible D gene is TRBD1 (5 bases). Germline V lookup: CDR1 DFQATT, CDR2 SNEGSKA (reference sequence). The CDR3 runs 13 residues. Trimming cost V 3 bases and J 5 bases, with 14 bases left between them. The CDR3 DNA is TGCAGTGCTAGGGCCAGGGCGATTGACGAGCAGTACGTC. It specifies CSARARAIDEQYV.

This sequence joins TRBV18 and TRBJ2-7; possible D gene TRBD1, 7 bases. V gave up 3 bases and J gave up 3 bases, with 9 bases separating them. Per the germline V gene, CDR1 is KGHSH and CDR2 is LQKENI. This CDR3 is built from 13 residues. The DNA of the CDR3 is TGTGCCAGCTCACCCCAGGGGGGCTACGAGCAGTACGTC. Translated: CASSPQGGYEQYV.

This clonotype was counted only a few times. V usage is TRBV4-1 and J usage is TRBJ2-5; the match to TRBD2 covers 11 bases. The CDR3 is 18 residues long. Trimming cost V 0 bases and J 4 bases; bases outside gene matches: 10. Germline V gives CDR1 MGHRA, CDR2 YSYEKL. CDR3 nucleotide sequence: TGCGCCAGCAGCCAAGAACGGATTAGCGGGGGGGCTGGAGAGACCCAGTACTTC. Its protein is CASSQERISGGAGETQYF.

This clonotype was seen only a few times. The genes are TRBV5-1 and TRBJ1-1; D possibly corresponds to TRBD1 (5 bases). Trimming took 0 bases from V and 5 from J, leaving 20 bases between them. CDR3 size: 17 residues. Per the germline V gene, CDR1 is SGHRS and CDR2 is YFSETQ. The CDR3 DNA sequence: TGCGCCAGCAGCTTGGCCTGGGGGTATGTAGGTTTGACTGAAGCTTTCTTT. This sequence encodes CASSLAWGYVGLTEAFF.

This rearrangement joins TRBV7-9 to TRBJ1-1; D remains ambiguous. The V and J ends lost 1 base and 4 bases respectively, with 10 bases between them. Per the germline V gene, CDR1 is SEHNR and CDR2 is FQNEAQ (reference sequence). CDR3 length: 14 amino acids. The CDR3 DNA is TGTGCCAGCAGCTTAGTGTTAGGCGGCACTGAAGCTTTCTTT. It translates to CASSLVLGGTEAFF.

There are a few counts of this clonotype. The V gene is TRBV29-1, the J gene TRBJ1-5; 8 bases are a match to TRBD1. Germline CDR1 SQVTM, CDR2 ANQGSEA. This CDR3 contains 16 residues. Trimming at V came to 4 bases and at J to 3 bases, leaving 11 bases not matched to a gene. The CDR3 spells CSVGLTGTGLNQPQHF. CDR3 coding DNA: TGCAGCGTTGGTCTAACCGGGACAGGACTCAATCAGCCCCAGCATTTT.

In the case of this clonotype: A junction boundary mismatches the germline segment, possibly from a read error. This chain joins TRBV20-1 and TRBJ1-1; D not certain. The CDR3 has 13 amino acids. Germline assignment: CDR1 DFQATT and CDR2 SNEGSKA (reference sequence). The CDR3 DNA follows: TGCAGTGCCAGGCGGGGTGGGAACGCTGAAGCTTTCTTT. Protein product: CSARRGGNAEAFF.

On this clonotype: The conserved closing phenylalanine or tryptophan is absent in this CDR3, likely reflecting a read error. This rearrangement joins TRBV5-1 to TRBJ2-7, with 10 bases identical to TRBD1. V lost 4 bases to trimming and J lost 5 bases; unmatched junction nucleotides: 3. The germline gives CDR1 SGHRS, CDR2 YFSETQ. This CDR3 spans 13 amino acids. The CDR3 protein is CASSGTGANEQYL. The CDR3 coding sequence is TGCGCCAGCAGCGGGACAGGGGCAAACGAGCAGTACTTA.

The chain has TRBV5-1 and TRBJ2-5, with D possibly matching TRBD1 (6 bases). With 5 bases removed from V and 2 bases from J, the gap between germline ends came to 19 bases. CDR1 and CDR2 from the germline V gene are SGHRS and YFSETQ. This CDR3 comprises 16 residues. CDR3 DNA sequence: TGCGCCAGCAGGGTGGGAGCAGGGGCTCTTCAAGAGACCCAGTACTTC. It specifies CASRVGAGALQETQYF. Together with reference TRBV5-1 and TRBJ2-5, the CDR3 gives the full variable domain: KAGVTQTPRYLIKTRGQQVTLSCSPISGHRSVSWYQQTPGQGLQFLFEYFSETQRNKGNFPGRFSGRQFSNSRSEMNVSTLELGDSALYLCASRVGAGALQETQYFGPGTRLLVL.

This chain joins TRBV27 and TRBJ1-5; the D is unclear. Germline V lookup: CDR1 MNHEY, CDR2 SMNVEV (reference sequence). The CDR3 totals 13 residues. V dropped 6 bases and J dropped 3 bases, with 9 bases sitting between them. The CDR3 sequence is CASSRSVNQPQHF. The CDR3 region has the DNA TGTGCCAGCAGCCGGTCGGTCAATCAGCCCCAGCATTTT.